These 9 T cell receptor beta chains came from one sample sequenced in a study of cytomegalovirus exposure and HLA in healthy donors (dated by TCRdb to about 2017). Library preparation used the immunoSEQ multiplex PCR assay. The multiplex PCR relied on a mix of 60 forward primers for TCR Vbeta segments and 13 reverse primers for TCR Jbeta segments. What TCRdb holds here is the immuneACCESS table cut down to in-frame rearrangements. Part of the clones is not present; checked against another copy, under half of the missing clones reflect an unresolved V gene, and the others are unexplained. The table of this sample itemizes approximately 110,000 clones. In total, the top ten clones hold under 7% of the sample. Material for sequencing was PBMCs. These receptors originate from a man in his forties in good health and CMV-seropositive.

The rearrangement links TRBV7-3 to TRBJ2-2; tentatively, D is TRBD2 (5 bases). V lost 1 base, J lost 1 base, and 7 bases lay in between. The CDR3 extends over 15 amino acids. In germline, CDR1 is SGHTA, CDR2 FQGTGA. CDR3 coding DNA: TGTGCCAGCAGCTTAATTGGAGGGAACACCGGGGAGCTGTTTTTT. Its translation is CASSLIGGNTGELFF.

About this clone itself: Other DNA sequences in this sample translate to the same CDR3. The genes are TRBV5-4 and TRBJ2-1; 7 bases map to TRBD2. The CDR3 contains 14 residues. V shed 0 bases and J 6 bases; nucleotides not matched to a gene: 3. Germline assignment: CDR1 SGHNT and CDR2 YYREEE (reference sequence). The CDR3 here is CASSLDRTSNEQFF. In nucleotides, the CDR3 is TGTGCCAGCAGCTTGGACAGGACTAGCAATGAGCAGTTCTTC.

V is TRBV28 and J is TRBJ2-7; 11 bases are shared with TRBD2. V gave up 6 bases and J gave up 2 bases; unmatched junction bases: 3. This CDR3 spans 14 amino acids. Germline assignment: CDR1 MDHEN and CDR2 SYDVKM. DNA of the CDR3: TGTGCCAGCAGCCCTAGCGGGGGGACCTACGAGCAGTACTTC. Its protein product is CASSPSGGTYEQYF.

This rearrangement joins TRBV7-9 to TRBJ2-1; 14 nucleotides match TRBD2. In germline, CDR1 is SEHNR, CDR2 FQNEAQ (reference sequence). The ends lost 5 bases at V and 7 bases at J; junction bases unmatched: 13. This CDR3 is 18 amino acids long. CDR3 loop: CASSEGTSGRLRANEQFF. DNA for the CDR3: TGTGCCAGCAGCGAGGGGACTAGCGGGAGATTACGGGCGAATGAGCAGTTCTTC.

The rearrangement uses TRBV5-1 and TRBJ2-1; TRBD2 matches at 9 bases. Per the germline V gene, CDR1 is SGHRS and CDR2 is YFSETQ. This CDR3 is 20 amino acids long. V dropped 1 base and J dropped 0; count of bases not matched to a gene: 14. Here the CDR3 DNA reads TGCGCCAGCAGCTTGCCCCGGGGGAAGCGGGAGGCAAGCTCCTACAATGAGCAGTTCTTC. It codes for CASSLPRGKREASSYNEQFF.

This chain links TRBV27 with TRBJ1-2, with D unclear. The V gene's germline CDR1 is MNHEY and CDR2 SMNVEV (reference sequence). V was cut by 4 bases and J by 5 bases, with 14 bases left in between. The CDR3 covers 14 residues. CDR3 amino acids: CASSWASDAYGYTF. The CDR3 DNA reads TGTGCCAGCAGTTGGGCCAGTGATGCTTATGGCTACACCTTC.

V usage is TRBV7-2 and J usage is TRBJ1-5; tentative D call: TRBD1 (5 bases). V was trimmed by 6 bases and J by 4 bases, leaving 16 bases between them. This CDR3 has 15 residues. CDR1 SGHTA and CDR2 FQGNSA come from the germline V gene. CDR3 DNA sequence: TGTGCCAGCAGACCCCCAGGGACTGAGAATCAGCCCCAGCATTTT. Protein product: CASRPPGTENQPQHF.

This chain connects TRBV15 to TRBJ2-3, with D possibly being TRBD2 (5 bases). The V end lost 3 bases, the J end lost 2 bases, and 12 bases lay between the germline ends. The CDR3 sequence is 15 residues long. The germline gives CDR1 LNHNV, CDR2 YYDKDF (reference sequence). CDR3 nucleotides: TGTGCCACCAGCAGTGAGGGCATCTCCACAGATACGCAGTATTTT. Amino acid sequence: CATSSEGISTDTQYF.

The gene calls are TRBV19 and TRBJ2-1; 11 positions agree with TRBD2. The CDR3 consists of 20 residues. Germline CDR1 is LNHDA and CDR2 is SQIVND (reference sequence). The junction had 13 bases not matched to a gene; V was cut back by 3 bases and J by 0 bases. CDR3 protein: CASSINRLAGGYVSYNEQFF. The CDR3 DNA follows: TGTGCCAGTAGTATTAATCGGCTAGCGGGAGGATACGTCTCCTACAATGAGCAGTTCTTC.